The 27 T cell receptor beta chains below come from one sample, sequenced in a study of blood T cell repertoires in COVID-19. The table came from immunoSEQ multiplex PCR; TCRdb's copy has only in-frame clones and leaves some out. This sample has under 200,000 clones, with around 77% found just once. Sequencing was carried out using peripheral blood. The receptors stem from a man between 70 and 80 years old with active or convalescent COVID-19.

For the CDR3, the DNA is TGTGCCAGCAGTGAAGGTCTGGGACAGGGATATGGCTACACCTTC. Translation gives CASSEGLGQGYGYTF. V is TRBV6-1 and J is TRBJ1-2; 9 positions agree with TRBD1. The J segment lost 5 bases and the V segment lost 1 base, leaving 5 bases of the junction unmatched. The CDR3 runs to 15 residues. Germline CDR1 reads MNHNS; CDR2 reads SASEGT.

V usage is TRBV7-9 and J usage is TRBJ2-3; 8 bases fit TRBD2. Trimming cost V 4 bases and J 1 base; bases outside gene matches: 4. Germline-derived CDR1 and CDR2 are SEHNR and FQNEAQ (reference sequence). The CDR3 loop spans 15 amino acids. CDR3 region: CASSSIAGRTDTQYF. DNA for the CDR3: TGTGCCAGCAGCTCCATAGCGGGGCGCACAGATACGCAGTATTTT.

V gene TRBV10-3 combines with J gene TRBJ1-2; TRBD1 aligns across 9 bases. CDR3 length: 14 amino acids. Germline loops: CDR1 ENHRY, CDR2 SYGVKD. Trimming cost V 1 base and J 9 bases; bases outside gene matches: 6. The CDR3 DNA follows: TGTGCCATCAGTGAGTTAGAGGACAGGGGTAGCTACACCTTC. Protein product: CAISELEDRGSYTF.

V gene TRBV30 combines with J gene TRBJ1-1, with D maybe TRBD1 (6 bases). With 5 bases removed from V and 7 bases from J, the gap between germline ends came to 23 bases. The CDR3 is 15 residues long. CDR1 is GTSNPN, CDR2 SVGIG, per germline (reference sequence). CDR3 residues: CAWSTFGGARREAFF. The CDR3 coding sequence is TGTGCCTGGTCCACTTTCGGGGGGGCGAGGCGTGAAGCTTTCTTT.

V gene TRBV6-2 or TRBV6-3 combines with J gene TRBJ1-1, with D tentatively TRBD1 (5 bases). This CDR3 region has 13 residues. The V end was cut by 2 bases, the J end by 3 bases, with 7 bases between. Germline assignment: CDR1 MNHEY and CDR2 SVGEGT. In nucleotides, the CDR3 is TGTGCCAGCAGTTACATCAGGGACACTGAAGCTTTCTTT. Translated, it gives CASSYIRDTEAFF.

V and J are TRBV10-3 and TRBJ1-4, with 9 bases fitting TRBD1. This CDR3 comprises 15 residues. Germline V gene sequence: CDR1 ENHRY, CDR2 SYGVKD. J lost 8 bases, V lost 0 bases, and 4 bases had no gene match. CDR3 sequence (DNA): TGTGCCATCAGTGAGTCGGGACAGGGTCGAGAAAAACTGTTTTTT. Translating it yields CAISESGQGREKLFF.

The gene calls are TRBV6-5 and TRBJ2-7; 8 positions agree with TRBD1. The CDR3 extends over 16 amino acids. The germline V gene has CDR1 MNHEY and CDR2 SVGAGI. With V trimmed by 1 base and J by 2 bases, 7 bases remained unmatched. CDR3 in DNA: TGTGCCAGCAGTTACTGGACAGGGAGCCATCCCTACGAGCAGTACTTC. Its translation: CASSYWTGSHPYEQYF.

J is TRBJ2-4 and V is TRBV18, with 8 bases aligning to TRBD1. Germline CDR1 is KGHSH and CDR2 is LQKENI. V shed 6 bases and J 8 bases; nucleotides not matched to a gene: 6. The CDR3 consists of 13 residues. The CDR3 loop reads CASSAGTGDIQYF. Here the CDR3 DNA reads TGTGCCAGCTCCGCCGGGACAGGCGACATTCAGTACTTC.

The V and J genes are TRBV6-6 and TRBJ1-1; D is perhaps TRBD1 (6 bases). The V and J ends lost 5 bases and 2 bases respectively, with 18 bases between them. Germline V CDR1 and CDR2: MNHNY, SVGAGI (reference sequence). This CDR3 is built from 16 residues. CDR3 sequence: CASSPAARGGNTEAFF. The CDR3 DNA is TGTGCCAGCAGTCCGGCCGCGAGGGGGGGCAACACTGAAGCTTTCTTT.

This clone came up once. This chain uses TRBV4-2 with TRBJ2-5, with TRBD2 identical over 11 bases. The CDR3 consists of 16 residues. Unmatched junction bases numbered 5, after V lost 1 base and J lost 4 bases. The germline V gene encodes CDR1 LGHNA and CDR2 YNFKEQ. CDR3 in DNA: TGTGCCAGCAGCCAAGGAGTAGCGGGAGGGGTAGAGACCCAGTACTTC. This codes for CASSQGVAGGVETQYF.

CDR3 DNA sequence: TGTGCCAGCAGCCCCCGGACAGGGGGCGGCTATGGCTACACCTTC. It translates to CASSPRTGGGYGYTF. V gene TRBV7-9 combines with J gene TRBJ1-2; 11 bases map to TRBD1. Germline assignment: CDR1 SEHNR and CDR2 FQNEAQ (reference sequence). V lost 5 bases and J lost 4; bases outside the gene matches: 6. CDR3 length: 15 amino acids.

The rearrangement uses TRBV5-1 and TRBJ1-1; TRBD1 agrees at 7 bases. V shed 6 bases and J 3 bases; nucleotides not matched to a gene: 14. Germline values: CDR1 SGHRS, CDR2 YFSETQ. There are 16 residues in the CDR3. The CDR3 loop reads CASTFSPQGLDTEAFF. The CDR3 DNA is TGCGCCAGCACCTTCTCCCCACAGGGGTTGGACACTGAAGCTTTCTTT.

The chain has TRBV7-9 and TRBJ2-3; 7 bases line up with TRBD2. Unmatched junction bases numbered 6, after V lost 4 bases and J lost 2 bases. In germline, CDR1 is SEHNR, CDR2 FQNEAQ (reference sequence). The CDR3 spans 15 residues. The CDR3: CASSSAGRYTDTQYF. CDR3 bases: TGTGCCAGCAGCTCCGCCGGGAGGTACACAGATACGCAGTATTTT.

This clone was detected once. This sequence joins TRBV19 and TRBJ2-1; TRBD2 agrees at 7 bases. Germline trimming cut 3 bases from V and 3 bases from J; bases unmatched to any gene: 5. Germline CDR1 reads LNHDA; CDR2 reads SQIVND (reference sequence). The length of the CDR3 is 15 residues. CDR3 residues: CASSIGGSVYNEQFF. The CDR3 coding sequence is TGTGCCAGTAGTATCGGCGGGAGCGTCTACAATGAGCAGTTCTTC.

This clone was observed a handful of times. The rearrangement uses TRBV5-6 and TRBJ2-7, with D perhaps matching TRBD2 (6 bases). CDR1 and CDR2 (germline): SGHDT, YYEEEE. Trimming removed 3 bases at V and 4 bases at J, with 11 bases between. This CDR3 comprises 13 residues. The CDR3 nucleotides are TGTGCCAGCAGCTGGGACTCGTTTTACGAGCAGTACTTC. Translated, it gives CASSWDSFYEQYF. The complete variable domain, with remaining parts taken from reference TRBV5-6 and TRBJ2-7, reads DAGVTQSPTHLIKTRGQQVTLRCSPKSGHDTVSWYQQALGQGPQFIFQYYEEEERQRGNFPDRFSGHQFPNYSSELNVNALLLGDSALYLCASSWDSFYEQYFGPGTRLTVT.

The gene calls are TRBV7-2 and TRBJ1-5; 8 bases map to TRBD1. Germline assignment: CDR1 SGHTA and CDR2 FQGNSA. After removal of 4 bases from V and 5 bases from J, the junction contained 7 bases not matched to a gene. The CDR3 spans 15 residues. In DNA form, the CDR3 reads TGTGCCAGCAGCTCGGGACAGGCCTATCATCAGCCCCAGCATTTT. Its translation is CASSSGQAYHQPQHF.

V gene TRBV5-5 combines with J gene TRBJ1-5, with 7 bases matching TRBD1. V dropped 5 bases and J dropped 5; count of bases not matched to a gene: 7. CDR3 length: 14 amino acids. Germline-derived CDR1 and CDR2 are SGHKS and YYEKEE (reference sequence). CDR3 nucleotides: TGTGCCAGCAGTTCGGGGACAGTCGATCAGCCCCAGCATTTT. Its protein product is CASSSGTVDQPQHF. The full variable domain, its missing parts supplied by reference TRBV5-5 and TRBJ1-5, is DAGVTQSPTHLIKTRGQQVTLRCSPISGHKSVSWYQQVLGQGPQFIFQYYEKEERGRGNFPDRFSARQFPNYSSELNVNALLLGDSALYLCASSSGTVDQPQHFGDGTRLSIL.

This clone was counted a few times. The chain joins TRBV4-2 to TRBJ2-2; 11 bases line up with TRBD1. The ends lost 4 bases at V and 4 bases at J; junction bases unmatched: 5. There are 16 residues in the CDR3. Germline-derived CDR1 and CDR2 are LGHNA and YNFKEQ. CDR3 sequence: CASSRWTGGSTGELFF. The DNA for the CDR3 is TGTGCCAGCAGCCGATGGACAGGGGGCAGCACCGGGGAGCTGTTTTTT.

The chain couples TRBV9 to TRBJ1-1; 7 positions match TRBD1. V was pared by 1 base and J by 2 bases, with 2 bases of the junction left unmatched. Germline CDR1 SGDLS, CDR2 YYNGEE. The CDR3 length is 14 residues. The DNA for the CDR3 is TGTGCCAGCAGCGTATGGGACAGTAACACTGAAGCTTTCTTT. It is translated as CASSVWDSNTEAFF.

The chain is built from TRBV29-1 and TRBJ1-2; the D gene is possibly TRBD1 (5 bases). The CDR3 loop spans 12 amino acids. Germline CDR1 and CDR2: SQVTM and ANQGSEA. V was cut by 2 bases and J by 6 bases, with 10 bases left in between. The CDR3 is CSVEQGFDGYTF. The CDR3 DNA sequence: TGCAGCGTTGAACAGGGTTTCGATGGCTACACCTTC.

The DNA for the CDR3 is TGTGCCAGCAGCTTAGCGGTGTCGGGGGGCCCCACAGATACGCAGTATTTT. It encodes CASSLAVSGGPTDTQYF. The gene calls are TRBV7-2 and TRBJ2-3, with D possibly being TRBD2 (7 bases). The CDR3 has 17 amino acids. The ends were cut back, 0 bases at V and 2 bases at J, with 15 bases in the middle. Germline CDR1 is SGHTA and CDR2 is FQGNSA.

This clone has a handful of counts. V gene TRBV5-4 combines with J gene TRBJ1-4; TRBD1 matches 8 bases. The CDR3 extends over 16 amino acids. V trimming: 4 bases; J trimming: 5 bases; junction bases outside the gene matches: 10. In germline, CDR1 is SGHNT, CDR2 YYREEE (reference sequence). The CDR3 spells CASSAPNDRGNEKLFF. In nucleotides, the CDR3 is TGTGCCAGCAGCGCTCCGAATGACAGGGGCAATGAAAAACTGTTTTTT.

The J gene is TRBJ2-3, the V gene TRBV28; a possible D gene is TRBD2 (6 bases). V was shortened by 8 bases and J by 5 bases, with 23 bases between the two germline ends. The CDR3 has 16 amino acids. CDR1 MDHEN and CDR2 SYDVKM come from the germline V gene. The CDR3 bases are TGTGCCAGCCTACGACCCGGGGAGGTGAGGAAAGATACGCAGTATTTT. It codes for CASLRPGEVRKDTQYF. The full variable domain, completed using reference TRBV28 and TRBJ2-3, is DVKVTQSSRYLVKRTGEKVFLECVQDMDHENMFWYRQDPGLGLRLIYFSYDVKMKEKGDIPEGYSVSREKKERFSLILESASTNQTSMYLCASLRPGEVRKDTQYFGPGTRLTVL.

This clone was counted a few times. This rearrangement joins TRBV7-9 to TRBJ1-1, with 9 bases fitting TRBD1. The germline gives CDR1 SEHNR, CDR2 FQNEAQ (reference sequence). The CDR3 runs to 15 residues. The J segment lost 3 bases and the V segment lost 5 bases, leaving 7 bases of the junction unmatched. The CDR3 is CASSPGQGGYTEAFF. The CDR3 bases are TGTGCCAGCAGCCCGGGACAGGGAGGGTACACTGAAGCTTTCTTT.

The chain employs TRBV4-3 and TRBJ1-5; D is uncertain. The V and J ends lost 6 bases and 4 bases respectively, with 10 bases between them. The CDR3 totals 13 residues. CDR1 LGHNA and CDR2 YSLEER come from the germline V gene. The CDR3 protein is CASSPRRNQPQHF. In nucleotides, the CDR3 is TGCGCCAGCAGTCCGAGGAGGAATCAGCCCCAGCATTTT.

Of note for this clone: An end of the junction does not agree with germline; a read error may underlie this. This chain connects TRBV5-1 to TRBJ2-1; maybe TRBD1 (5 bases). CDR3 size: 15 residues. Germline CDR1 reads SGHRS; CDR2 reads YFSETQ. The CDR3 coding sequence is TGCGCCAGCAGATTGGCTGGGGCCCTGACCAATGAGCAGTTCTTC. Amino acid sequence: CASRLAGALTNEQFF.

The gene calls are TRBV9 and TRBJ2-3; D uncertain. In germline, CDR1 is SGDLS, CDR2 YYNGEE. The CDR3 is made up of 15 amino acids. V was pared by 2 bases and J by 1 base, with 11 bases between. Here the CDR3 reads CASSVGPWGTDTQYF. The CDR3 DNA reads TGTGCCAGCAGCGTGGGCCCTTGGGGCACAGATACGCAGTATTTT.